Each of the 3 T cell receptor beta chains below was sequenced from the same sample in a study of blood T cells in healthy people across ages. A sample-barcoded 5' primer and a J-beta primer mix were used in a second PCR of roughly 7 to 12 cycles. TCRdb re-called the 5' RACE reads through MiXCR, storing one row per CDR3 protein. The sample shows around 650,000 distinct CDR3 sequences, around 43% of them seen only once. The specimen was blood. All receptors derive from a man older than 75 in good health.

This clonotype was seen more than once but under ten times. The CDR3 reads CSVDTGDSNEQYF. In nucleotides, the CDR3 is TGCAGCGTTGACACGGGGGACTCCAATGAGCAGTACTTC. The V call is TRBV29-1, the J call TRBJ2-7; D might be TRBD2 (6 bases). Per germline, CDR1 SQVTM and CDR2 ANQGSEA. V was cut by 3 bases and J by 7 bases, with 16 bases left in between. The CDR3 is 13 amino acids.

Turning to this clonotype: A much larger clone differs from this one at a single base, so this may be a read error. The chain combines TRBV6-2 or TRBV6-3 with TRBJ2-7; D gene ambiguous. Germline V gene data show CDR1 as MNHEY and CDR2 as SVGEGT. The CDR3 consists of 17 residues. V was pared by 3 bases and J by 0 bases, with 18 bases between. CDR3 nucleotides: TGTGCCAGCAGTTATTCGCGCAGAAGCCGACTCTCCTACGAGCAGTACTTC. This translates into CASSYSRRSRLSYEQYF.

This clonotype was recorded a few times. The rearrangement joins TRBV27 to TRBJ2-3; D is perhaps TRBD1 (6 bases). V was trimmed by 0 bases and J by 5 bases, leaving 9 bases between them. CDR1 and CDR2 from the germline V gene are MNHEY and SMNVEV (reference sequence). CDR3 size: 14 residues. As DNA, the CDR3 is TGTGCCAGCAGTTTATCGGGGGCAGGAGATACGCAGTATTTT. Protein product: CASSLSGAGDTQYF.